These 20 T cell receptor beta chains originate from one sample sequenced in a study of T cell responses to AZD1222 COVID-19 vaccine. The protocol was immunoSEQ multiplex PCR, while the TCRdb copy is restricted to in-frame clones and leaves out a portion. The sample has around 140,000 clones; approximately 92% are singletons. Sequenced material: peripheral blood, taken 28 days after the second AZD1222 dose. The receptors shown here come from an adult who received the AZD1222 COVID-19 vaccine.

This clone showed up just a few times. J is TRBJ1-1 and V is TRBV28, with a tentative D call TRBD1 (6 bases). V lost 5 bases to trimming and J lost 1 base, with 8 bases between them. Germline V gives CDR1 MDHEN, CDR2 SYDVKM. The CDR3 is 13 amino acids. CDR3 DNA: TGTGCCAGCAGTGGGGGCGCGAACACTGAAGCTTTCTTT. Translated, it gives CASSGGANTEAFF.

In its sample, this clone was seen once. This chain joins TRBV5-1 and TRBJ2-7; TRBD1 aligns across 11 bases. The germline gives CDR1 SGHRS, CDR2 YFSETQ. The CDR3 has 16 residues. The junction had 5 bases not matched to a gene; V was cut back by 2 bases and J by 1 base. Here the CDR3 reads CASSLRTGGASYEQYF. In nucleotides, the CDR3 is TGCGCCAGCAGCTTAAGGACAGGGGGCGCATCCTACGAGCAGTACTTC. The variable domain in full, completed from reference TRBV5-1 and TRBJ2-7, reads KAGVTQTPRYLIKTRGQQVTLSCSPISGHRSVSWYQQTPGQGLQFLFEYFSETQRNKGNFPGRFSGRQFSNSRSEMNVSTLELGDSALYLCASSLRTGGASYEQYFGPGTRLTVT.

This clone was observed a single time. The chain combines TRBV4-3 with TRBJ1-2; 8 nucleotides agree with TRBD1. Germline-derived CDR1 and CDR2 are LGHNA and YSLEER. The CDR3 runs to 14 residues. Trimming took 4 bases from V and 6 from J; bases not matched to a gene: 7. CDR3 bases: TGCGCCAGCAGCCCGGGACAGGCTCAGGATGGCTACACCTTC. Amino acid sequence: CASSPGQAQDGYTF.

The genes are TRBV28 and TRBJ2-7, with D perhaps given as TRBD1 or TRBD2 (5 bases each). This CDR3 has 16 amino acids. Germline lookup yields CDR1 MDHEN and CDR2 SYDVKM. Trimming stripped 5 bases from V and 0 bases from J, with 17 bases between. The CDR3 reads CASSNYIRDGSYEQYF. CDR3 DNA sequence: TGTGCCAGCAGTAACTACATCCGGGACGGCTCCTACGAGCAGTACTTC.

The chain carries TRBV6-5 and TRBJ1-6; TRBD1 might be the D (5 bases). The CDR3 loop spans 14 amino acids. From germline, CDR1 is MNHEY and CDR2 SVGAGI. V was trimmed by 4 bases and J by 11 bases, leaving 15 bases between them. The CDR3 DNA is TGTGCCAGCAGTTCAATCCAACCGGGACCACCCCTCCACTTT. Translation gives CASSSIQPGPPLHF.

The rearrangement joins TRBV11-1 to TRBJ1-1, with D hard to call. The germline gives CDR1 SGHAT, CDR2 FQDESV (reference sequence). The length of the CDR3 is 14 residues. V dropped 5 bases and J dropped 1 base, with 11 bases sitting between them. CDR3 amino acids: CASSPSPKNTEAFF. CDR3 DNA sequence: TGTGCCAGCAGCCCGTCGCCAAAGAACACTGAAGCTTTCTTT.

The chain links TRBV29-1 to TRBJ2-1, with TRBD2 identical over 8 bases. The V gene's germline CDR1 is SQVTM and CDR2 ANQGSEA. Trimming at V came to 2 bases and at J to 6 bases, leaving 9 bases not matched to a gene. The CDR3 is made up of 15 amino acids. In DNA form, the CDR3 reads TGCAGCGTTGAACAGGGTAGCGGGAAAATCAATGAGCAGTTCTTC. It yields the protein CSVEQGSGKINEQFF.

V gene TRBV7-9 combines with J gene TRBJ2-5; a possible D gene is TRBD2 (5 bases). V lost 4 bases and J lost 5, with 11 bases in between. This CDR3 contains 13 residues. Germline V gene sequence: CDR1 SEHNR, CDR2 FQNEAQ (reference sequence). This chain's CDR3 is CASSSTRIETQYF. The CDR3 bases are TGTGCCAGCAGCTCAACTAGGATTGAGACCCAGTACTTC.

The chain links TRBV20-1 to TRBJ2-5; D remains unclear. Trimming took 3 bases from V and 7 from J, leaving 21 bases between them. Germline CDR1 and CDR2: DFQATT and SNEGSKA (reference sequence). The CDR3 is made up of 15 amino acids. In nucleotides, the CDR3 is TGCAGTGCTAGTGGAGTTGAACCGGGCGGTGGGACCCAGTACTTC. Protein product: CSASGVEPGGGTQYF.

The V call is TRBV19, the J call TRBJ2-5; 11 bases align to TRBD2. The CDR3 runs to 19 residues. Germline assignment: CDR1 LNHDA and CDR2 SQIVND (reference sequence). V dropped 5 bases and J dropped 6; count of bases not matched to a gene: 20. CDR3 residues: CASSQEAGGTSGRLKTQYF. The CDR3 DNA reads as TGTGCCAGTAGTCAGGAGGCCGGAGGAACTAGCGGGAGATTGAAGACCCAGTACTTC.

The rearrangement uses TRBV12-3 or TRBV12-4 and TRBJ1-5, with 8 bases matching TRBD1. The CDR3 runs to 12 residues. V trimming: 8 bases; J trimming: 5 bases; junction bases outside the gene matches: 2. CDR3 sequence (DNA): TGTGCCAGCGGGACAGGTTATCAGCCCCAGCATTTT. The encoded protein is CASGTGYQPQHF.

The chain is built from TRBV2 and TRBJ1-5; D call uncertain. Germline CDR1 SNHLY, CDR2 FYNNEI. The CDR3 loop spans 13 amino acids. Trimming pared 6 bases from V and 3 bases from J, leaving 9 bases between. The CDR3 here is CASSGDPNQPQHF. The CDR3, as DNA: TGTGCCAGCAGCGGGGATCCCAATCAGCCCCAGCATTTT.

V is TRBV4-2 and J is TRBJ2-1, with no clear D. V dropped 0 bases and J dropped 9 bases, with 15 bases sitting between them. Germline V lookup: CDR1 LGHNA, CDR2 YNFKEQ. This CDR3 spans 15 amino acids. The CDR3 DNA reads TGTGCCAGCAGCCAAGAGAATTGGGCAAGTGGTGAGCAGTTCTTC. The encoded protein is CASSQENWASGEQFF.

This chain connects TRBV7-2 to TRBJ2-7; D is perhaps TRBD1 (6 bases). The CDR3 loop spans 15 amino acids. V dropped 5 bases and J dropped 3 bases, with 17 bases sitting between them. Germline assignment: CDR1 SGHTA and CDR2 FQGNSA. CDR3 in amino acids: CASSAQQGPSYEQYF. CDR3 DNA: TGTGCCAGCAGCGCCCAACAGGGTCCTAGCTACGAGCAGTACTTC.

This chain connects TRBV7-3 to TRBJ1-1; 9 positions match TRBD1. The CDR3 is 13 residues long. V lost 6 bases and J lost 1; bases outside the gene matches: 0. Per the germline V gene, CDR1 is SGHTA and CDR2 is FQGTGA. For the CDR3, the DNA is TGTGCCAGCAGGGGACAGGGGAACACTGAAGCTTTCTTT. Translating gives CASRGQGNTEAFF.

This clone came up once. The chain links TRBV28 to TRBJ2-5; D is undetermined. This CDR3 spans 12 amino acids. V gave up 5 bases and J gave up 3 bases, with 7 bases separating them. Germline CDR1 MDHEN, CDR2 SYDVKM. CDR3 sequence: CASSTQEETQYF. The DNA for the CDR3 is TGTGCCAGCAGTACCCAGGAAGAGACCCAGTACTTC.

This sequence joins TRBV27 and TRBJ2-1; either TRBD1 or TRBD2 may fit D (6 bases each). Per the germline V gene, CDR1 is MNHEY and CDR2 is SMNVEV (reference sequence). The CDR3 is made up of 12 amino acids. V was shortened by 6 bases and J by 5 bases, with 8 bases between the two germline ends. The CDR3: CASRRGDNEQFF. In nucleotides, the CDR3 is TGTGCCAGCAGGAGGGGGGACAATGAGCAGTTCTTC.

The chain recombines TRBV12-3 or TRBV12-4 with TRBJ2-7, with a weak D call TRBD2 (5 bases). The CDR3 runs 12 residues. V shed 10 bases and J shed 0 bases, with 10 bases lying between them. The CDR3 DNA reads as TGTGCCACTGGACGGGGCTCCTACGAGCAGTACTTC. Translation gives CATGRGSYEQYF.

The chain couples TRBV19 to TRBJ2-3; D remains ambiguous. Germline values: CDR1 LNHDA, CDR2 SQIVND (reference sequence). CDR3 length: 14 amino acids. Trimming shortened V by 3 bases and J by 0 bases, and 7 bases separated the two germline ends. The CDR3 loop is CASSIGPSTDTQYF. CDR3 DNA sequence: TGTGCCAGTAGTATTGGGCCGAGCACAGATACGCAGTATTTT.

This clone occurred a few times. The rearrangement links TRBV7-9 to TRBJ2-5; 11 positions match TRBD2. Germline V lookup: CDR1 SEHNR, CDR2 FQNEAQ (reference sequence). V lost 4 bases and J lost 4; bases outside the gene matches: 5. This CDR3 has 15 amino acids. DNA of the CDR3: TGTGCCAGCAGCTCACTAGCGGGAGTGACAGAGACCCAGTACTTC. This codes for CASSSLAGVTETQYF.